Listed here are 29 T cell receptor beta chains from one sample, sequenced in a study of blood T cell repertoires in COVID-19. The method was immunoSEQ multiplex PCR; TCRdb's version includes in-frame clones alone and lacks a portion of them. The sample consists of tens of thousands of clones, around 80% of them appearing once. The sequenced sample consisted of peripheral blood. Receptors originate from a woman older than 75 with active or convalescent COVID-19.

The chain uses TRBV24-1 and TRBJ2-7, with 8 bases lining up with TRBD2. The V segment lost 10 bases and the J segment 3 bases; nucleotides outside the gene matches: 13. Germline CDR1 reads KGHDR; CDR2 reads SFDVKD. CDR3 size: 15 residues. CDR3 coding DNA: TGTGCCACAGTTAACGAGGCGGGGGGCTTCTACGAGCAGTACTTC. Amino acids: CATVNEAGGFYEQYF.

As DNA, the CDR3 is TGTGCCAGTAGTATGGGAACGGACGGGAGAAATGGCTACACCTTC. Translation gives CASSMGTDGRNGYTF. The J gene is TRBJ1-2, the V gene TRBV19; no clear D gene. Trimming stripped 3 bases from V and 6 bases from J, with 17 bases between. Germline V gene data show CDR1 as LNHDA and CDR2 as SQIVND (reference sequence). The CDR3 totals 15 residues.

This clone was seen just once. The rearrangement uses TRBV20-1 and TRBJ2-3; 7 nucleotides agree with TRBD2. CDR3 length: 12 amino acids. Trimming took 3 bases from V and 6 from J; bases not matched to a gene: 3. Germline CDR1 and CDR2: DFQATT and SNEGSKA (reference sequence). CDR3 sequence (DNA): TGCAGTGCTAGTGGGGGGGGTGATACGCAGTATTTT. It is translated as CSASGGGDTQYF.

The gene calls are TRBV30 and TRBJ2-3; D may be TRBD2 (5 bases). Trimming removed 0 bases at V and 5 bases at J, with 12 bases between. The CDR3 totals 14 residues. Germline V lookup: CDR1 GTSNPN, CDR2 SVGIG (reference sequence). The DNA of the CDR3 is TGTGCCTGGAGTGTACTTCCGGGGATAGATACGCAGTATTTT. This encodes CAWSVLPGIDTQYF.

The chain links TRBV5-4 to TRBJ2-7; no clear D gene. The CDR3 runs to 12 residues. Per germline, CDR1 SGHNT and CDR2 YYREEE (reference sequence). The germline V and J ends were trimmed by 4 bases and 4 bases, with 9 bases remaining between them. CDR3 residues: CASSEVGYEQYF. The DNA of the CDR3 is TGTGCCAGCAGCGAAGTCGGGTACGAGCAGTACTTC.

The DNA of the CDR3 is TGTGCCAGCAGGGCTCAGGGACTTGCTAATGAAAAACTGTTTTTT. Translation gives CASRAQGLANEKLFF. The chain couples TRBV2 to TRBJ1-4; tentative D call: TRBD1 (5 bases). The germline V gene encodes CDR1 SNHLY and CDR2 FYNNEI. Trimming shortened V by 6 bases and J by 3 bases, and 14 bases separated the two germline ends. The CDR3 contains 15 residues.

This clone was seen only once. The chain carries TRBV7-9 and TRBJ1-3; D is ambiguous. The germline V gene encodes CDR1 SEHNR and CDR2 FQNEAQ (reference sequence). The V and J ends lost 0 bases and 1 base respectively, with 10 bases between them. The CDR3 loop spans 16 amino acids. Here the CDR3 reads CASSLADPGSGNTIYF. For the CDR3, the DNA is TGTGCCAGCAGCTTAGCAGATCCGGGGTCTGGAAACACCATATATTTT.

The chain recombines TRBV6-6 with TRBJ1-5; D may be TRBD1 (5 bases). Deletions cut 6 bases from V and 3 bases from J, with 18 bases between. Per germline, CDR1 MNHNY and CDR2 SVGAGI (reference sequence). The CDR3 contains 16 residues. This CDR3 reads CASSLQGGGYNQPQHF. The DNA of the CDR3 is TGTGCCAGCAGCCTCCAGGGTGGGGGGTACAATCAGCCCCAGCATTTT.

The V gene is TRBV7-8, the J gene TRBJ1-5; D perhaps matches TRBD1 (5 bases). Trimming stripped 5 bases from V and 3 bases from J, with 11 bases between. The CDR3 sequence is 14 residues long. From germline, CDR1 is SGHVS and CDR2 FQNEAQ. CDR3 region: CASSPDSVNQPQHF. In DNA, the CDR3 is TGTGCCAGCAGCCCAGACAGTGTCAATCAGCCCCAGCATTTT.

The sample holds a few counts of this clone. The chain recombines TRBV3-1 (or the pseudogene TRBV3-2) with TRBJ1-5; D ambiguous. Trimming removed 0 bases from V and 0 bases from J, with 6 bases in between. There are 15 residues in the CDR3. Looked up from germline, CDR1 is LGHDT and CDR2 is YNNKEL (reference sequence). The CDR3 loop is CASSQDADSNQPQHF. Here the CDR3 DNA reads TGTGCCAGCAGCCAAGATGCAGATAGCAATCAGCCCCAGCATTTT.

V gene TRBV6-6 combines with J gene TRBJ1-6; D not resolved. Trimming pared 0 bases from V and 5 bases from J, leaving 8 bases between. Germline V CDR1 and CDR2: MNHNY, SVGAGI (reference sequence). This CDR3 region has 15 residues. The CDR3 loop reads CASSYSSANNSPLHF. DNA of the CDR3: TGTGCCAGCAGTTACTCGAGTGCGAATAATTCACCCCTCCACTTT.

The chain employs TRBV19 and TRBJ1-2; 7 nucleotides agree with TRBD1. The trim removed 7 bases at V and 4 bases at J, leaving 18 bases unmatched. This CDR3 region has 17 residues. CDR1 is LNHDA and CDR2 is SQIVND in the germline V gene (reference sequence). The CDR3, as DNA: TGTGCCAGTAAAAGGAGGGCTAACCAGGGGGAGCTCTATGGCTACACCTTC. Amino acid sequence: CASKRRANQGELYGYTF.

The chain is built from TRBV19 and TRBJ2-2, with 9 positions matching TRBD1. Germline CDR1 reads LNHDA; CDR2 reads SQIVND (reference sequence). With 3 bases clipped from V and 6 bases from J, the junction kept 5 bases outside the gene matches. The CDR3 is 15 amino acids. The CDR3 sequence is CASSMGQGGPGELFF. CDR3 nucleotide sequence: TGTGCCAGTAGTATGGGACAGGGAGGCCCCGGGGAGCTGTTTTTT.

The V gene is TRBV5-1, the J gene TRBJ1-1; tentative D call: TRBD1 (5 bases). The germline V and J ends were trimmed by 6 bases and 7 bases, with 16 bases remaining between them. CDR3 length equals 13 residues. The germline V gene has CDR1 SGHRS and CDR2 YFSETQ. The CDR3 nucleotides are TGCGCCAGCACCATGAACGGGGGAAATGAAGCTTTCTTT. It encodes CASTMNGGNEAFF.

J is TRBJ1-2 and V is TRBV7-2; no reliable D call. The germline V gene has CDR1 SGHTA and CDR2 FQGNSA. The CDR3 totals 15 residues. The ends were cut back, 5 bases at V and 0 bases at J, with 13 bases in the middle. DNA for the CDR3: TGTGCCAGCAGCCCACAATTCCTAGCTAACTATGGCTACACCTTC. Translated, it gives CASSPQFLANYGYTF.

The rearrangement uses TRBV9 and TRBJ2-3; D possibly corresponds to TRBD2 (6 bases). The V gene lost 3 bases and the J gene lost 1 base, with 6 bases spanning the gap. The germline V gene has CDR1 SGDLS and CDR2 YYNGEE. This CDR3 is built from 13 residues. The DNA of the CDR3 is TGTGCCAGCAGCGGGGGGGGCACAGATACGCAGTATTTT. Translation gives CASSGGGTDTQYF. Complete variable domain (other parts from reference TRBV9 and TRBJ2-3): DSGVTQTPKHLITATGQRVTLRCSPRSGDLSVYWYQQSLDQGLQFLIQYYNGEERAKGNILERFSAQQFPDLHSELNLSSLELGDSALYFCASSGGGTDTQYFGPGTRLTVL.

V usage is TRBV30 and J usage is TRBJ2-2; TRBD1 might be the D (5 bases). Germline V gene sequence: CDR1 GTSNPN, CDR2 SVGIG (reference sequence). V was shortened by 2 bases and J by 4 bases, with 11 bases between the two germline ends. The CDR3 consists of 14 residues. In nucleotides, the CDR3 is TGTGCCTGGAGTTCTCAGGGTTTCACCGGGGAGCTGTTTTTT. It yields the protein CAWSSQGFTGELFF.

The V gene is TRBV5-7, the J gene TRBJ2-3; D perhaps matches TRBD1 (5 bases). TRBV5-7 is reported as an ORF; its role is uncertain. The CDR3 totals 16 residues. V lost 0 bases, J lost 1 base, and 12 bases lay in between. The DNA of the CDR3 is TGTGCCAGCAGCTTGGCGCGCAGGGTCGGCACAGATACGCAGTATTTT. This encodes CASSLARRVGTDTQYF.

This chain uses TRBV24-1 with TRBJ1-2, with 10 bases fitting TRBD1. CDR3 length: 16 residues. V lost 4 bases to trimming and J lost 2 bases; unmatched junction nucleotides: 6. Germline loops: CDR1 KGHDR, CDR2 SFDVKD. The CDR3 is CATSDRDRGQNYGYTF. The CDR3 DNA sequence: TGTGCCACCAGTGACCGAGACAGGGGGCAGAACTATGGCTACACCTTC.

This sequence joins TRBV12-3 or TRBV12-4 and TRBJ1-2; tentatively, D is TRBD1 (5 bases). Trimming left V 2 bases short and J 4 bases short, with 8 bases between. The CDR3 extends over 13 amino acids. CDR3 coding DNA: TGTGCCAGCAGTTTACAGGGTATCTATGGCTACACCTTC. The encoded protein is CASSLQGIYGYTF.

The chain joins TRBV29-1 to TRBJ1-2; D perhaps matches TRBD1 (6 bases). The CDR3 loop spans 11 amino acids. Germline loops: CDR1 SQVTM, CDR2 ANQGSEA. The V gene lost 7 bases and the J gene lost 4 bases, with 10 bases spanning the gap. CDR3 region: CSAGQSYGYTF. CDR3 in DNA: TGCAGCGCCGGACAGAGCTATGGCTACACCTTC.

The rearrangement joins TRBV6-1 to TRBJ1-6; possibly TRBD1 for D (6 bases). Trimming took 1 base from V and 7 from J, leaving 14 bases between them. From germline, CDR1 is MNHNS and CDR2 SASEGT. The CDR3 extends over 16 amino acids. The CDR3 region is CASSEGRQARNSPLHF. The CDR3 coding sequence is TGTGCCAGCAGTGAAGGGAGACAGGCAAGGAATTCACCCCTCCACTTT.

Points on this clone: This CDR3 is also generated by other DNA sequences in the sample. The chain couples TRBV7-2 to TRBJ2-1; 9 bases map to TRBD2. Germline assignment: CDR1 SGHTA and CDR2 FQGNSA. After removal of 5 bases from V and 6 bases from J, the junction contained 5 bases not matched to a gene. The CDR3 is 14 amino acids. CDR3 sequence reads: CASSPGLASNEQFF. CDR3 DNA sequence: TGTGCCAGCAGCCCGGGACTAGCATCCAATGAGCAGTTCTTC.

CDR3 bases: TGTGCCAGCAGCCGAGACTACGAGCAGTACTTC. It encodes CASSRDYEQYF. The chain has TRBV28 and TRBJ2-7; D is unclear. Trimming took 6 bases from V and 3 from J, leaving 6 bases between them. The germline gives CDR1 MDHEN, CDR2 SYDVKM. The CDR3 runs to 11 residues.

This chain joins TRBV7-2 and TRBJ2-1, with 13 nucleotides matching TRBD2. The CDR3 totals 19 residues. After removal of 4 bases from V and 1 base from J, the junction contained 10 bases not matched to a gene. In germline, CDR1 is SGHTA, CDR2 FQGNSA. The DNA for the CDR3 is TGTGCCAGCAGCTCCGGACTAGCGGGGGCGGAAGCTTCCTACAATGAGCAGTTCTTC. Translated, it gives CASSSGLAGAEASYNEQFF.

This chain links TRBV7-2 with TRBJ1-4; TRBD1 matches 7 bases. Trimming took 6 bases from V and 5 from J; bases not matched to a gene: 6. The CDR3 is 14 residues long. Germline V gene data show CDR1 as SGHTA and CDR2 as FQGNSA. CDR3 residues: CASRGRDSNEKLFF. CDR3 DNA: TGTGCCAGCAGGGGTAGGGACAGCAATGAAAAACTGTTTTTT.

V is TRBV24-1 and J is TRBJ2-5; TRBD2 aligns across 8 bases. The CDR3 loop spans 15 amino acids. CDR1 and CDR2 (germline): KGHDR, SFDVKD. V lost 4 bases, J lost 4 bases, and 7 bases stayed unmatched. The CDR3 DNA follows: TGTGCCACCAGTGACCTTAGCGGGGCGCCAGAGACCCAGTACTTC. Its translation is CATSDLSGAPETQYF.

The chain is built from TRBV4-3 and TRBJ2-4; 8 nucleotides line up with TRBD1. V dropped 0 bases and J dropped 6; count of bases not matched to a gene: 13. The CDR3 length is 18 residues. The germline gives CDR1 LGHNA, CDR2 YSLEER. CDR3 bases: TGCGCCAGCAGCCAAGAGGCACCGGCAGGGGGCGCAGTAAACATTCAGTACTTC. Protein: CASSQEAPAGGAVNIQYF.

The chain is built from TRBV7-9 and TRBJ1-2; TRBD1 is a possible D gene (5 bases). The CDR3 is 14 residues long. The germline V gene has CDR1 SEHNR and CDR2 FQNEAQ (reference sequence). Trimming removed 2 bases at V and 8 bases at J, with 15 bases between. The CDR3 is CASSLSIQELGYTF. CDR3 coding DNA: TGTGCCAGCAGCTTATCGATACAGGAGTTAGGCTACACCTTC.